Sequencing of this TCR beta chain was carried out in a study of regulatory T cells in long-lasting Graves disease. The CDR3 contains 18 residues. Germline V CDR1 and CDR2: SNHLY, FYNNEI. With V trimmed by 2 bases and J by 0 bases, 10 bases remained unmatched. Library construction for TCR beta used iRepertoire HTBI primers and Arm-PCR of CDR3 regions. MiXCR, run by TCRdb on the multiplex PCR reads, gives a single entry per CDR3 protein. This table holds over 450,000 distinct CDR3 sequences, roughly a fifth found once. Study results and limitations: Accuracy may have been reduced by the small sample size. Examination was confined to peripheral blood, excluding thyroid tissue. Repertoires from persistent disease leaned toward TRBV28, TRBJ1-2 and TRBJ2-5.

Turning to this clonotype: Antigen specificity is unknown. A read error is possible here, since a much larger clone lies one base away.

The time point: persistent/refractory GD, antithyroid drugs over 5 years with positive TRAb. There was RNA extracted from PBMCs, and the TCR library was made from it. The gene calls are TRBV2 and TRBJ1-5; TRBD1 matches 7 bases. The receptor was derived from a female donor with Graves disease. The sample was peripheral blood mononuclear cells (PBMCs), taken when the disease was refractory, from a patient treated with antithyroid drugs. The CDR3 DNA follows: TGTGCCAGCAGTGAAACGAGGGACAGAGAATATAGCAATCAGCCCCAGCATTTT. Translated, it gives CASSETRDREYSNQPQHF.